This TCR beta chain derives from a study of blood T cell repertoires in COVID-19. Study-level information: The cDNA or gDNA used as material had been derived from T cells, B-cell-depleted T cells, or PBMCs.

Under the authors' procedure: Reference gene primer amplification in the assay estimated nucleated cell counts. Clones were sequenced by immunoSEQ multiplex PCR, and TCRdb holds only the in-frame ones, with some missing. V, J and clone size are taken as reported in that table, and D and trimming were inferred from the DNA itself. This sample has under 300,000 clones; about nine tenths occur once, and the top ten carry 0.94%. Germline assignment: CDR1 SNHLY and CDR2 FYNNEI. V shed 4 bases, J shed 2 bases, and the junction held 12 bases outside the gene matches. The CDR3 is 18 amino acids. The receptor's source is a woman in her thirties or forties who had recovered from COVID-19. The sequencing input was peripheral blood. The chain recombines TRBV2 with TRBJ2-3; 10 nucleotides match TRBD2. The CDR3 DNA is TGTGCCAGCAGTGTGCCAGCGGGAGGGCCGGACCCCACAGATACGCAGTATTTT. Protein: CASSVPAGGPDPTDTQYF.